This T cell receptor (beta chain) comes out of a study of long-term antiretroviral therapy in people with HIV. At the survey level, the v3.0 immunoSEQ assay was run. The method was immunoSEQ multiplex PCR; TCRdb's version includes in-frame clones alone and lacks a portion of them. The table has 24,000 or so clones, around 80% seen once. Material: unsorted PBMCs, obtained 3 years after starting antiretroviral therapy. The sequence was obtained from a man between 18 and 29 years old with HIV.

The CDR3 DNA sequence: TGTGCCAGCAGTTTAAGGACAGGTTCCAACTATGGCTACACCTTC. This sequence encodes CASSLRTGSNYGYTF. The chain recombines TRBV28 with TRBJ1-2; 7 bases agree with TRBD1. Germline values: CDR1 MDHEN, CDR2 SYDVKM. The ends lost 2 bases at V and 2 bases at J; junction bases unmatched: 5. This CDR3 spans 15 amino acids.